The next 14 T cell receptor beta chains were all read from a single sample in a study of breast tumors, draining lymph nodes, adjacent tissues. Samples came from axillary lymph nodes draining the breast cancer. One entry per CDR3 protein results from TCRdb running MiXCR on the multiplex PCR reads. The sample consists of 150,000 to 200,000 distinct CDR3 sequences, about 33% of them appearing once. The specimen was axillary lymph node tissue. These receptors all stem from a female donor with breast cancer. Some clones in this sample may be carry-over from other donors' samples.

The chain uses TRBV12-3 or TRBV12-4 and TRBJ2-6, with D perhaps matching TRBD1 (5 bases). V lost 6 bases, J lost 1 base, and 10 bases lay in between. The length of the CDR3 is 15 residues. The CDR3 reads CASRNSGSGANVLTF. The CDR3, as DNA: TGTGCCAGCAGGAATTCAGGGTCTGGGGCCAACGTCCTGACTTTC.

The chain has TRBV13 and TRBJ1-1, with no clear D. Deletions cut 8 bases from V and 0 bases from J, with 13 bases between. The CDR3 consists of 14 residues. Germline V gene data show CDR1 as PRHDT and CDR2 as FYEKMQ (reference sequence). For the CDR3, the DNA is TGTGCCAGCGGTAGGGCCAAAGTGAACACTGAAGCTTTCTTT. Translation: CASGRAKVNTEAFF.

Ten or more counts support this clonotype. V usage is TRBV11-2 and J usage is TRBJ1-2, with D tentatively TRBD1 (6 bases). The CDR3 has 12 amino acids. V dropped 4 bases and J dropped 5 bases, with 8 bases sitting between them. Looked up from germline, CDR1 is SGHAT and CDR2 is FQNNGV. CDR3 DNA: TGTGCCAGCAGCTCAGGGGAGTATGGCTACACCTTC. The encoded protein is CASSSGEYGYTF.

About this clonotype: The CDR3 carries no conserved terminal phenylalanine or tryptophan, so it likely arises from a read error. The CDR3 loop is CASSLDWGLNTIYL. The CDR3, as DNA: TGTGCCAGCAGCTTAGACTGGGGGCTTAACACCATATATCTT. The chain recombines TRBV7-9 with TRBJ1-3; D is perhaps TRBD1 (6 bases). Per the germline V gene, CDR1 is SEHNR and CDR2 is FQNEAQ (reference sequence). Trimming shortened V by 1 base and J by 7 bases, and 11 bases separated the two germline ends. The CDR3 has 14 amino acids.

A word on this clonotype: Relative to the germline gene, one junction end is altered; a read error may explain this. The J gene is TRBJ1-2, the V gene TRBV12-3 or TRBV12-4; D not certain. The CDR3 has 12 amino acids. The CDR3 bases are TGTGCCAGCAGTTTAAACGGCTATGACTACACCTTC. Its translation: CASSLNGYDYTF.

This clonotype was picked up a small number of times. The V call is TRBV29-1, the J call TRBJ2-3; D is possibly TRBD2 (7 bases). The CDR3 is 13 residues long. The germline V and J ends were trimmed by 7 bases and 2 bases, with 13 bases remaining between them. Germline V gene lookup returns CDR1 SQVTM and CDR2 ANQGSEA. The CDR3 coding sequence is TGCAGCGGGGGGGGGGGGGCCACAGATACGCAGTATTTT. The encoded protein is CSGGGGATDTQYF.

This clonotype was counted a few times. Just one base apart from a much larger clone, this may be a read error. The chain combines TRBV5-5 with TRBJ2-7; 7 bases are shared with TRBD1. CDR3 size: 14 residues. The V gene's germline CDR1 is SGHKS and CDR2 YYEKEE (reference sequence). The V segment lost 4 bases and the J segment 3 bases; nucleotides outside the gene matches: 7. CDR3 residues: CASSHGTANYEQYF. DNA for the CDR3: TGTGCCAGCAGCCACGGGACAGCTAACTACGAGCAGTACTTC.

There are many counts of this clonotype. This sequence joins TRBV12-3 or TRBV12-4 and TRBJ2-1; D is unclear. V lost 2 bases and J lost 10, with 6 bases in between. The CDR3 sequence is 11 residues long. The CDR3 region has the DNA TGTGCCAGCAGTTTACTGTGGGAGCAGTTCTTC. It encodes CASSLLWEQFF.

This clonotype was counted at least ten times. The chain uses TRBV20-1 and TRBJ2-1; 8 bases agree with TRBD1. The germline CDR1 and CDR2 sequences are DFQATT and SNEGSKA (reference sequence). Germline trimming cut 3 bases from V and 1 base from J; bases unmatched to any gene: 5. This CDR3 is built from 15 residues. The CDR3 protein is CSARGQGASYNEQFF. CDR3 nucleotide sequence: TGCAGTGCTAGGGGGCAGGGGGCTTCCTACAATGAGCAGTTCTTC.

The CDR3 DNA is TGTGCCAGCAGCCCACTAGCGGGGGGGCCCTACGAGCAGTACTTC. It yields the protein CASSPLAGGPYEQYF. V and J are TRBV3-1 and TRBJ2-7, with TRBD2 identical over 13 bases. Germline CDR1 LGHDT, CDR2 YNNKEL (reference sequence). The ends lost 4 bases at V and 2 bases at J; junction bases unmatched: 2. The CDR3 runs to 15 residues.

The table lists this clonotype with a few counts. The rearrangement joins TRBV27 to TRBJ2-5; D is possibly TRBD1 (6 bases). This CDR3 has 14 amino acids. CDR1 and CDR2 from the germline V gene are MNHEY and SMNVEV (reference sequence). V lost 4 bases and J lost 5, with 14 bases in between. The CDR3, as DNA: TGTGCCAGCAGTTCACCCGACAGGCCGGAGACCCAGTACTTC. It translates to CASSSPDRPETQYF.

The chain has TRBV10-1 and TRBJ1-1, with 9 bases identical to TRBD1. The germline V gene encodes CDR1 WNHNN and CDR2 SYGVQD (reference sequence). Germline trimming cut 0 bases from V and 5 bases from J; bases unmatched to any gene: 4. CDR3 length equals 15 residues. The chain's CDR3 is CASSESPTGGTEAFF. The CDR3 bases are TGCGCCAGCAGTGAGTCTCCGACAGGGGGAACTGAAGCTTTCTTT.

This clonotype was found many times. This chain uses TRBV7-8 with TRBJ1-3; D remains ambiguous. This CDR3 is 14 amino acids long. CDR1 and CDR2 from the germline V gene are SGHVS and FQNEAQ. Trimming stripped 4 bases from V and 3 bases from J, with 10 bases between. DNA for the CDR3: TGTGCCAGCAGCTCACAGTCGCATGGAAACACCATATATTTT. Its translation is CASSSQSHGNTIYF. Supplemented by reference TRBV7-8 and TRBJ1-3, the full variable domain reads GAGVSQSPRYKVAKRGQDVALRCDPISGHVSLFWYQQALGQGPEFLTYFQNEAQLDKSGLPSDRFFAERPEGSVSTLKIQRTQQEDSAVYLCASSSQSHGNTIYFGEGSWLTVV.

This clonotype was seen repeatedly, ten times or more. This chain joins TRBV12-3 or TRBV12-4 and TRBJ1-6; D remains unclear. The length of the CDR3 is 13 residues. V dropped 4 bases and J dropped 4 bases, with 5 bases sitting between them. The CDR3 loop reads CASSSQYNSPLHF. CDR3 coding DNA: TGTGCCAGCAGTTCGCAGTATAATTCACCCCTCCACTTT.